This TCR beta chain was sequenced in a study of low-dose radiotherapy and immunotherapy resistance in tumors. Looking at the study overall: A total of 6.5 Gy was given to Cohort 1 as 0.5 Gy per fraction every 2 weeks. Each two-week cycle included intravenous cyclophosphamide 200 mg/m2, given one day before radiation and immunotherapy. Aspirin was taken orally at 300 mg daily by patients, and this continued for four cycles from cycle 1 day 1.

Regarding time point: before trial treatment. This clonotype has ten or more counts. TRAV- and TRBV-specific primers were used for first-strand cDNA, which covered alpha and beta chains. An approximately 19-cycle PCR with a constant-region primer and V-primer adapter amplified TCRs. From the reads, TCRdb called clonotypes with MiXCR, one entry per CDR3 protein. The sample has under 95,000 distinct CDR3 sequences, roughly a sixth seen once. V was shortened by 6 bases and J by 1 base, with 21 bases between the two germline ends. CDR1 is MNHNS and CDR2 is SASEGT in the germline V gene. The CDR3 runs 17 residues.

The rearrangement joins TRBV6-1 to TRBJ1-1; D is possibly TRBD1 (5 bases). The origin of this receptor is a male donor with prostate cancer. Here the sequenced sample was PBMCs, taken before treatment. For the CDR3, the DNA is TGTGCCAGCAGCACACTCAGGGTTTCCATAAAGAACACTGAAGCTTTCTTT. Translation: CASSTLRVSIKNTEAFF.